The TCR beta chain described here comes from a study of beta chain features in type 1 diabetes. Trimming removed 5 bases from V and 2 bases from J; junction bases left unmatched: 8. Germline CDR1 and CDR2: MDHEN and SYDVKM. The CDR3 runs 15 residues. Concerning this clone: Its target is not known.

The study, taken as a whole, reports: TCRB CDR3s were moderately but significantly shorter in Type 1 diabetes patients in all four CD4+ subsets.

Investigators reverse transcribed all isolated RNA, so they sequenced expressed TCRB transcripts. Libraries were prepared by immunoSEQ multiplex PCR; TCRdb keeps only in-frame clonotypes and omits some of them. The data hold fewer than 350,000 clones, with approximately 15% observed a single time. The rearrangement uses TRBV28 and TRBJ1-1; 7 nucleotides agree with TRBD1. Sequencing used naive CD4+ T cells from blood. This clonotype originated in a man between 18 and 29 years old with type 1 diabetes. The CDR3 is CASSPHRGGNTEAFF. In DNA form, the CDR3 reads TGTGCCAGCAGTCCGCACAGGGGAGGAAACACTGAAGCTTTCTTT.